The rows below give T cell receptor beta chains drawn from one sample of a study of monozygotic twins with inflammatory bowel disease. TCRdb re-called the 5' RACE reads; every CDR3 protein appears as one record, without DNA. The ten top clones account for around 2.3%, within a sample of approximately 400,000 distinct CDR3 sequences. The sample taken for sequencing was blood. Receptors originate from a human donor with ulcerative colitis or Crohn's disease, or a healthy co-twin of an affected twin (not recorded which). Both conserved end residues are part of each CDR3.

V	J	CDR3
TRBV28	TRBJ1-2	CASSYSPGHGNYGYTF
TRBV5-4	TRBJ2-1	CASSFGSELEQFF
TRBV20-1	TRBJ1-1	CSASRNSGNTEAFF
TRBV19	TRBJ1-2	CASVRGNGYTF
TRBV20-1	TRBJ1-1	CSARHGTEAFF
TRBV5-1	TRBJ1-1	CASSPPTGVGSEAFF
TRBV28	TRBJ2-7	CASSPPWEREAPYEQYF
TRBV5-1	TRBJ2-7	CASSLDRGSYEQYF
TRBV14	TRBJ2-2	CASSQGIGGTGGTGELFF
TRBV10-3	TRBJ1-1	CATRDREGEAFF
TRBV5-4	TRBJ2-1	CASSLGQVPYNEQFF
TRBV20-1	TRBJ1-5	CSAKRDGNQPQHF
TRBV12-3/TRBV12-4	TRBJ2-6	CASSRQLPSGANVLTF
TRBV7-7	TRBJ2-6	CASSPLLRGRSGANVLTF
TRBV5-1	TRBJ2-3	CASSLAGALTDTQYF
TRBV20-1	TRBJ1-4	CSARDQGVREKLFF
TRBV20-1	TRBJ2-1	CSASGTSNTLGEQFF
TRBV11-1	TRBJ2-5	CASSPGLAGVAWQETQYF
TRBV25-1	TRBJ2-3	CASSGQTPVPSTDTQYF
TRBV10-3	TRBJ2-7	CAISEVLVYEQYF
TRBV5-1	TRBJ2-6	CASSFSIMKSASGANVLTF
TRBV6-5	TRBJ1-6	CASSYSGTGYSPLHF
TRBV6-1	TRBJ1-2	CASRPTGSSYGYTF
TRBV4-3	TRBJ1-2	CASSQRSGQASGYTF
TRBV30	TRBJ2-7	CAWSQTILYEQYF
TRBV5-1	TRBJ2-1	CASSSGLAGINEQFF
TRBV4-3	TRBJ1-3	CASSQGRHSGNTIYF
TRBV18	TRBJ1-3	CATGQYSGNTIYF
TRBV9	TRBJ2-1	CASSVGLAGINEQFF
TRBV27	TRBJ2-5	CASGVRGETQYF
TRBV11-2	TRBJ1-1	CASSLNWDRDKAFF
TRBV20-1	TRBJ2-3	CSARDYGLAGGVSTDTQYF
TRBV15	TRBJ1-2	CATSRAGLNYGYTF
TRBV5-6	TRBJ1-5	CASSLLGSGNQPQHF
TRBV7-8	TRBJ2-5	CASSLGGGTRWETQYF
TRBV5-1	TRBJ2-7	CASTRTSGSYEQYF
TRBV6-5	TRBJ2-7	CASSYRGTYEQYF
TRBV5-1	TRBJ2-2	CASSLSIAGGTNTGELFF
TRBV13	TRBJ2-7	CASSLSPPEGTYEQYF
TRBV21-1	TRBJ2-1	CASTGQGTPASYNEQFF
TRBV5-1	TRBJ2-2	CASSRTSGEAGELFF
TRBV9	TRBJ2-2	CASSEGEAGELFF
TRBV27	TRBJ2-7	CASSFRGRAYEQYF
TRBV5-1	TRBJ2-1	CASSPRTGGGEQFF
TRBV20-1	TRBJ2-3	CSASIRLLAGGPEGPDTQYF
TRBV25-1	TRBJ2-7	CASSERTGWGYEQYF
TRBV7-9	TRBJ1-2	CASSLLEDGMHGGYTF
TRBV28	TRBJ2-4	CASSLRGLAGGGNIQYF
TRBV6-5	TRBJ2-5	CASSWGSMGGPETQYF
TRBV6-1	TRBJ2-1	CASRSQGLRYNEQFF
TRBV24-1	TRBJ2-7	CATFEAGTYEQYF
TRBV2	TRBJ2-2	CASSASGGPTGELFF
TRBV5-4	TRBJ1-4	CASSADREGEKLFF
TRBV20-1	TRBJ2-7	CSAARGAVYEQYF
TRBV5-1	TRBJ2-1	CASSLDPAGGRYNEQFF
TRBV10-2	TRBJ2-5	CASSASETTSWETQYF
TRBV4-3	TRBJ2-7	CASSHGTSGYEQYF